The following is a T cell receptor beta chain sequence with its context. Its antigen is not yet known. No much larger clone exists at a distance of one base, and base qualities are not known. This sample stems from a study of PD-1 blockade in classical Hodgkin lymphoma (dated by TCRdb to 2020 to 2022). With respect to the entire study: Nivolumab dosing was 3 mg/kg intravenously every 2 weeks, continuing until either disease progression or unacceptable toxicity. The study used TCR beta sequencing and CyTOF to define a peripheral blood immune signature of response to PD-1 blockade in classical Hodgkin lymphoma.

V is cut by 0 bases and J by 3 bases, and the space between the germline ends is 11 bases. CDR1 and CDR2 are read off the germline V gene (reference sequence) as LNHNV and YYDKDF. Measured from the cysteine to the phenylalanine, the CDR3 is 15 residues long. Only CDR3 DNA remains: 45 bases, in frame from the first base. The Qiagen DNeasy kit was used to extract genomic DNA both from unsorted PBMCs and from the negatively selected CD4+ and CD8+ fractions. Amplification of TCR beta CDR3 regions was done by immunoSEQ multiplex PCR with primers that anneal to V and J segments. A synthetic immune receptor repertoire was used to minimize amplification bias, and remaining bias was computationally removed after sequencing. The study's own analysis went as follows. Repertoire diversity was quantified as the Shannon entropy index using custom Python scripts. Unsorted, CD4+ and CD8+ repertoires were analyzed separately, except for combined analyses in which CD4+ and CD8+ sequences were merged in silico. A clone counted as expanded when the clone's frequency after treatment rose at least 2-fold relative to C1D1, and clones undetected at baseline were given a pseudocount of 0.5. Singleton clones were defined as clones with 0 or 1 copy at C1D1, and non-singleton clones were defined as clones with 2 or more copies. By matching protein sequences in sorted samples from the same patient, clones expanded in unsorted samples were annotated as CD4+, CD8+ or unknown. Wilcoxon tests on paired samples were used to test diversity changes from C1D1 to C4D1. This immuneACCESS table, as held by TCRdb, lists in-frame sequences with V and J called but not all clones. Of the missing ones, under half trace to an unresolved V gene in checked studies; the others have no known cause. D and trimming come from the DNA, and the V and J calls and clone size come from that table. This sample lists 98,000 or so clones; roughly nine tenths were detected once. The top ten hold approximately 20% of the sample.

General findings and caveats noted by the study authors: Baseline TCR diversity was reported to be lower in newly diagnosed patients than in healthy donors, and even lower in relapsed/refractory patients. The study was restricted to a single clinical trial cohort, and the causes of repertoire differences, possibly disease activity or prior therapy, were left undefined. Lower diversity was observed in patients in whom nivolumab was started less than 1 year after ASCT, and these patients were excluded from later analyses so that confounding by immune reconstitution would be avoided. Trial patients with a complete response had baseline diversity similar to that of newly diagnosed patients, while partial responders and progressors had significantly lower diversity. By C4D1, a significant rise was seen in CD4+ TCR diversity but not in CD8+ TCR diversity (p=0.0027 vs p=0.16), and the rise was most apparent among complete responders (p=0.02).

The sample's time point label is to be understood as: cycle 2 day 1 (C2D1) of nivolumab. Every trial patient had relapsed following autologous stem cell transplantation, and prior brentuximab vedotin exposure was what differed among cohorts A, B and C. The trial cohort included roughly 60 patients with relapsed/refractory classical Hodgkin lymphoma, and each patient had a best overall response of complete response, partial response or progressive disease. Single-agent nivolumab was administered to trial patients in the multi-cohort phase II CheckMate 205 trial. An independent review committee assessed best overall response by applying the 2007 International Working Group response criteria. PBMCs from the trial were collected at three points: immediately before nivolumab initiation (C1D1), and during therapy at cycle 2 day 1 and cycle 4 day 1. Peripheral blood was collected in 8 mL Vacutainer Cell Preparation Tubes, from which PBMCs were isolated by centrifugation and then cryopreserved.

This receptor was identified in a human donor with classical Hodgkin lymphoma. The rearrangement joined TRBV15 to TRBJ1-1; no D gene call is confident. The source was peripheral blood mononuclear cells (PBMCs), collected before the second cycle of nivolumab. The base sequence is TGTGCCACCAGCAGAGATTTGTGGACGGACACTGAAGCTTTCTTT. Its protein product is CATSRDLWTDTEAFF.